Listed below are T cell receptor beta chains from one sample, sequenced in a study of blood T cells in healthy people across ages. TCRdb independently ran MiXCR on the 5' RACE reads; one entry per CDR3 protein. The profile shows hundreds of thousands of distinct CDR3 sequences, 21% of them singletons. The specimen sequenced was blood. The receptors here all came from a man aged 70-80 years in good health. CDR3s include the opening cysteine and the closing phenylalanine or tryptophan. Each record gives: clone size, D gene, V gene, J gene, CDR3 protein, CDR3 DNA. The D gene is left open where the match is weak. Some rows have no size entry. The others give once, few or many, or a class for an expanded clone.

clone size: .; D gene: .; V gene: TRBV7-2; J gene: TRBJ2-5; CDR3 protein: CASSSQISGFQETQYF; CDR3 DNA: TGTGCCAGCAGCTCCCAGATTAGCGGCTTCCAAGAGACCCAGTACTTC
clone size: .; D gene: TRBD1; V gene: TRBV29-1; J gene: TRBJ1-1; CDR3 protein: CSVRQGTGTEAFF; CDR3 DNA: TGCAGCGTCCGACAGGGTACGGGGACTGAAGCTTTCTTT
clone size: .; D gene: TRBD1; V gene: TRBV20-1; J gene: TRBJ2-7; CDR3 protein: CSAYATGGVSYEQYF; CDR3 DNA: TGCAGTGCTTATGCGACAGGGGGCGTCTCCTACGAGCAGTACTTC
clone size: few; D gene: .; V gene: TRBV15; J gene: TRBJ2-4; CDR3 protein: CATSRDRDPGGNIQYF; CDR3 DNA: TGTGCCACCAGCAGAGATCGGGACCCAGGAGGGAACATTCAGTACTTC
clone size: many; D gene: .; V gene: TRBV28; J gene: TRBJ2-1; CDR3 protein: CAIVGKWAGSNEQFF; CDR3 DNA: TGTGCCATAGTCGGGAAATGGGCGGGTAGCAATGAGCAGTTCTTC
clone size: few; D gene: TRBD1; V gene: TRBV5-6; J gene: TRBJ2-7; CDR3 protein: CASSSGQPPYEQYF; CDR3 DNA: TGTGCCAGCAGCTCGGGACAGCCACCCTACGAGCAGTACTTC
clone size: few; D gene: .; V gene: TRBV15; J gene: TRBJ2-5; CDR3 protein: CATSRDGGQLETQYF; CDR3 DNA: TGTGCCACCAGCAGAGATGGGGGGCAGTTGGAGACCCAGTACTTC
clone size: .; D gene: .; V gene: TRBV3-1; J gene: TRBJ2-6; CDR3 protein: CASSPMGHSGANVLTF; CDR3 DNA: TGTGCCAGCAGCCCTATGGGCCACTCTGGGGCCAACGTCCTGACTTTC
clone size: few; D gene: .; V gene: TRBV5-1; J gene: TRBJ2-5; CDR3 protein: CASSSGGTLQETQYF; CDR3 DNA: TGCGCCAGCAGCTCTGGAGGGACTTTACAAGAGACCCAGTACTTC
clone size: few; D gene: .; V gene: TRBV2; J gene: TRBJ2-1; CDR3 protein: CASRTQQGGDNEQFF; CDR3 DNA: TGTGCCAGCAGGACACAACAGGGAGGCGACAATGAGCAGTTCTTC
clone size: .; D gene: TRBD2; V gene: TRBV6-2/TRBV6-3; J gene: TRBJ2-7; CDR3 protein: CASRPTSGRLYEQYF; CDR3 DNA: TGTGCCAGCAGACCAACTAGCGGGAGACTGTACGAGCAGTACTTC
clone size: few; D gene: .; V gene: TRBV2; J gene: TRBJ2-4; CDR3 protein: CASSLAPPIQYF; CDR3 DNA: TGTGCCAGCAGTCTGGCCCCCCCAATTCAGTACTTC
clone size: .; D gene: .; V gene: TRBV4-3; J gene: TRBJ2-6; CDR3 protein: CASSQGPSSGANVLTF; CDR3 DNA: TGCGCCAGCAGCCAGGGGCCGTCCTCTGGGGCCAACGTCCTGACTTTC
clone size: .; D gene: .; V gene: TRBV12-3/TRBV12-4; J gene: TRBJ1-6; CDR3 protein: CAGSSKQGLGSPLHF; CDR3 DNA: TGTGCCGGCAGCTCAAAACAGGGTTTAGGTTCACCCCTCCACTTT
clone size: many; D gene: .; V gene: TRBV7-8; J gene: TRBJ1-4; CDR3 protein: CASSLYTGSGEKLFF; CDR3 DNA: TGTGCCAGCAGCTTATATACAGGGTCCGGTGAAAAACTGTTTTTT
clone size: .; D gene: TRBD2; V gene: TRBV20-1; J gene: TRBJ2-1; CDR3 protein: CSATSGLAGGNEQFF; CDR3 DNA: TGCAGTGCTACCTCCGGATTAGCGGGAGGCAATGAGCAGTTCTTC
clone size: many; D gene: TRBD1; V gene: TRBV7-9; J gene: TRBJ1-2; CDR3 protein: CASSSGTGWGYTF; CDR3 DNA: TGTGCCAGCAGCTCCGGGACAGGGTGGGGCTACACCTTC
clone size: .; D gene: TRBD1; V gene: TRBV7-9; J gene: TRBJ1-1; CDR3 protein: CASVLITGGRTEAFF; CDR3 DNA: TGTGCCAGCGTCCTCATAACAGGGGGCAGAACTGAAGCTTTCTTT
clone size: .; D gene: .; V gene: TRBV20-1; J gene: TRBJ2-1; CDR3 protein: CSARDMREGEQFF; CDR3 DNA: TGCAGTGCTAGAGATATGAGAGAGGGCGAGCAGTTCTTC
clone size: few; D gene: .; V gene: TRBV29-1; J gene: TRBJ2-2; CDR3 protein: CSVNAGENTGELFF; CDR3 DNA: TGCAGCGTTAACGCAGGGGAGAACACCGGGGAGCTGTTTTTT
clone size: .; D gene: TRBD1; V gene: TRBV10-3; J gene: TRBJ2-7; CDR3 protein: CAISGDRGPNEQYF; CDR3 DNA: TGTGCCATCAGTGGGGACAGGGGGCCCAACGAGCAGTACTTC
clone size: .; D gene: .; V gene: TRBV7-2; J gene: TRBJ1-4; CDR3 protein: CASSHGLSNEKLFF; CDR3 DNA: TGTGCCAGCAGCCACGGACTATCTAATGAAAAACTGTTTTTT
clone size: .; D gene: TRBD2; V gene: TRBV3-1; J gene: TRBJ2-5; CDR3 protein: CASSQPRGLAPRETQYF; CDR3 DNA: TGTGCCAGCAGTCAACCTAGGGGACTAGCACCGCGGGAGACCCAGTACTTC
clone size: many; D gene: TRBD1; V gene: TRBV6-5; J gene: TRBJ2-5; CDR3 protein: CASSYRYGTGGQETQYF; CDR3 DNA: TGTGCCAGCAGTTACCGGTACGGGACAGGGGGCCAAGAGACCCAGTACTTC
clone size: .; D gene: .; V gene: TRBV3-1; J gene: TRBJ1-1; CDR3 protein: CASSGGQRAEAFF; CDR3 DNA: TGTGCCAGCAGCGGGGGACAACGGGCTGAAGCTTTCTTT
clone size: .; D gene: TRBD2; V gene: TRBV29-1; J gene: TRBJ2-7; CDR3 protein: CSVALREGRYEQYF; CDR3 DNA: TGCAGCGTTGCTCTGCGGGAGGGCCGTTACGAGCAGTACTTC
clone size: .; D gene: TRBD2; V gene: TRBV7-2; J gene: TRBJ2-5; CDR3 protein: CASSLEAGTSMVGETQYF; CDR3 DNA: TGTGCCAGCAGCTTAGAAGCGGGGACTAGCATGGTAGGGGAGACCCAGTACTTC
clone size: .; D gene: .; V gene: TRBV25-1; J gene: TRBJ1-4; CDR3 protein: CASSVAETNEKLFF; CDR3 DNA: TGTGCCAGCAGCGTCGCTGAAACTAATGAAAAACTGTTTTTT
clone size: many; D gene: .; V gene: TRBV29-1; J gene: TRBJ2-3; CDR3 protein: CSVTRASTQYF; CDR3 DNA: TGCAGCGTAACCCGGGCAAGTACGCAGTATTTT
clone size: .; D gene: .; V gene: TRBV7-9; J gene: TRBJ1-5; CDR3 protein: CASSPGGGGNQPQHF; CDR3 DNA: TGTGCCAGCAGCCCGGGTGGGGGAGGCAATCAGCCCCAGCATTTT
clone size: few; D gene: .; V gene: TRBV2; J gene: TRBJ2-3; CDR3 protein: CASRKDTQYF; CDR3 DNA: TGTGCCAGCAGGAAAGATACGCAGTATTTT
clone size: few; D gene: TRBD1; V gene: TRBV29-1; J gene: TRBJ2-3; CDR3 protein: CSAGTGDLTDTQYF; CDR3 DNA: TGCAGCGCAGGGACAGGAGACTTGACAGATACGCAGTATTTT
clone size: few; D gene: .; V gene: TRBV12-3/TRBV12-4; J gene: TRBJ2-7; CDR3 protein: CASSLSVYEQYF; CDR3 DNA: TGTGCCAGCAGTTTAAGCGTCTACGAGCAGTACTTC
clone size: few; D gene: TRBD1; V gene: TRBV5-1; J gene: TRBJ2-5; CDR3 protein: CASSFGTGLEAQYF; CDR3 DNA: TGCGCCAGCAGCTTCGGGACAGGCCTAGAGGCCCAGTACTTC
clone size: .; D gene: .; V gene: TRBV7-2; J gene: TRBJ2-7; CDR3 protein: CANSLGSDSYEQYF; CDR3 DNA: TGTGCCAACAGCTTAGGATCAGACTCCTACGAGCAGTACTTC
clone size: .; D gene: .; V gene: TRBV2; J gene: TRBJ1-4; CDR3 protein: CASDSRGEKLFF; CDR3 DNA: TGTGCCAGCGACAGCCGGGGTGAAAAACTGTTTTTT
clone size: few; D gene: TRBD1; V gene: TRBV3-1; J gene: TRBJ2-5; CDR3 protein: CASSQEWQGVGETQYF; CDR3 DNA: TGTGCCAGCAGCCAAGAATGGCAGGGGGTAGGAGAGACCCAGTACTTC
clone size: few; D gene: TRBD2; V gene: TRBV28; J gene: TRBJ2-1; CDR3 protein: CASSPTRLGGGYHEKQFF; CDR3 DNA: TGTGCCAGCAGCCCCACCCGTTTGGGGGGAGGGTACCATGAGAAGCAGTTCTTC
clone size: .; D gene: TRBD2; V gene: TRBV4-3; J gene: TRBJ2-3; CDR3 protein: CASSQEVGLAAFTDTQYF; CDR3 DNA: TGCGCCAGCAGCCAAGAAGTTGGGCTAGCGGCCTTCACAGATACGCAGTATTTT
clone size: many; D gene: TRBD1; V gene: TRBV6-2/TRBV6-3; J gene: TRBJ1-5; CDR3 protein: CASRTGSNQPQHF; CDR3 DNA: TGTGCCAGCAGGACAGGGAGCAATCAGCCCCAGCATTTT
clone size: few; D gene: .; V gene: TRBV4-1; J gene: TRBJ2-1; CDR3 protein: CASNQLGVNEQFF; CDR3 DNA: TGCGCCAGCAACCAACTAGGAGTAAATGAGCAGTTCTTC
clone size: .; D gene: TRBD2; V gene: TRBV29-1; J gene: TRBJ2-5; CDR3 protein: CSVERLAGGEETQYF; CDR3 DNA: TGCAGCGTTGAACGACTAGCGGGAGGCGAAGAGACCCAGTACTTC
clone size: few; D gene: TRBD1; V gene: TRBV29-1; J gene: TRBJ2-7; CDR3 protein: CSVQTGTGGYEQYF; CDR3 DNA: TGCAGCGTACAGACCGGGACAGGGGGCTACGAGCAGTACTTC
clone size: many; D gene: .; V gene: TRBV4-1; J gene: TRBJ1-4; CDR3 protein: CASSQTRQATNEKLFF; CDR3 DNA: TGCGCCAGCAGCCAAACCAGACAGGCAACTAATGAAAAACTGTTTTTT
clone size: few; D gene: .; V gene: TRBV6-2/TRBV6-3; J gene: TRBJ2-7; CDR3 protein: CASSWTQHHYEQYF; CDR3 DNA: TGTGCCAGCAGTTGGACGCAGCATCACTACGAGCAGTACTTC
clone size: .; D gene: TRBD1; V gene: TRBV4-1; J gene: TRBJ2-1; CDR3 protein: CASSHPGQVYNEQFF; CDR3 DNA: TGCGCCAGCAGCCATCCGGGACAGGTCTACAATGAGCAGTTCTTC
clone size: few; D gene: .; V gene: TRBV20-1; J gene: TRBJ2-7; CDR3 protein: CSFRGSPGEQYF; CDR3 DNA: TGCAGTTTTAGGGGGTCGCCTGGAGAGCAGTACTTC